The present entry profiles one T cell receptor beta chain with its context. Its antigen remains unknown. The sample comes from a study of T cell clones after liver transplantation. Study-wide background: TCRbeta sequencing after a pre-transplant mixed lymphocyte reaction identified graft-donor-reactive clones, later tracked in post-transplant blood. Apart from three HCV-positive recipients, transplants were for non-autoimmune, non-viral reasons. Until 12-24 months post-transplant, subjects got standard immunosuppression and no induction.

Germline V CDR1 and CDR2: WNHNN, SYGVQD (reference sequence). The V end lost 0 bases, the J end lost 8 bases, and 13 bases lay between the germline ends. CDR3 size: 14 residues. Whole-study results and caveats: Post-transplant, graft-donor-reactive CD4 TCRbeta sequences in blood dropped significantly in 5 of 8 subjects.

Some clones are missing from TCRdb's copy, which holds only in-frame ones; the method was immunoSEQ multiplex PCR. The sample records 9,800 or so clones, about 72% being singletons. The sequenced sample was CD8+ T cells from blood, obtained at the approximately 15-month timepoint. The chain combines TRBV10-1 with TRBJ1-2; maybe TRBD1 (6 bases). The receptor was derived from a human patient who received a liver transplant. The graft donor may have given rise to some T cells. The CDR3 is CASSESGRGEGYTF. Written as DNA, the CDR3 is TGCGCCAGCAGTGAGTCCGGCAGGGGAGAGGGCTACACCTTC.